The 10 T cell receptor beta chains given below trace back to one sample, sequenced in a study of blood T cell repertoires in COVID-19 (dated by TCRdb to about 2020). Library generation was performed with the immunoSEQ multiplex PCR assay. Drawn from immuneACCESS, this table holds only the in-frame rearrangements with V and J called that TCRdb kept. Clones are partly lost; checked studies trace under half to an unresolved V gene and leave the rest unexplained. This sample holds around 89,000 clones; approximately 90% were observed only once. The ten biggest clones cover 0.35% to 0.5% of the sample. Sequencing was carried out using peripheral blood. The receptor set was obtained from a man between 60 and 75 years old with acute or convalescent COVID-19.

This clone was picked up a small number of times. This chain links TRBV28 with TRBJ1-4; 9 bases line up with TRBD1. CDR3 length: 15 amino acids. Germline CDR1 MDHEN, CDR2 SYDVKM. V lost 8 bases to trimming and J lost 4 bases; unmatched junction nucleotides: 8. DNA of the CDR3: TGTGCCAGCTCGACAGGGGGACAGGGTAATGAAAAACTGTTTTTT. Its translation is CASSTGGQGNEKLFF. Supplemented by reference TRBV28 and TRBJ1-4, the full variable domain reads DVKVTQSSRYLVKRTGEKVFLECVQDMDHENMFWYRQDPGLGLRLIYFSYDVKMKEKGDIPEGYSVSREKKERFSLILESASTNQTSMYLCASSTGGQGNEKLFFGSGTQLSVL.

This clone was seen a few times. The gene calls are TRBV6-1 and TRBJ1-2; 7 nucleotides align to TRBD1. V was clipped by 0 bases and J by 5 bases; unmatched bases: 9. The CDR3 is 16 amino acids. CDR1 is MNHNS and CDR2 is SASEGT in the germline V gene. CDR3 sequence: CASSEAQSGGWYGYTF. In nucleotides, the CDR3 is TGTGCCAGCAGTGAAGCGCAGTCAGGGGGTTGGTATGGCTACACCTTC.

V gene TRBV6-1 combines with J gene TRBJ1-2; 7 bases agree with TRBD1. CDR3 length: 16 amino acids. Germline CDR1 MNHNS, CDR2 SASEGT. Trimming cost V 4 bases and J 4 bases; bases outside gene matches: 12. This CDR3 is CASSVQGQDPLYGYTF. DNA of the CDR3: TGTGCCAGCAGTGTCCAAGGACAGGACCCTCTCTATGGCTACACCTTC.

This rearrangement joins TRBV5-4 to TRBJ1-4, with TRBD1 as a possible D gene (5 bases). The germline V gene has CDR1 SGHNT and CDR2 YYREEE (reference sequence). Trimming shortened V by 3 bases and J by 4 bases, and 19 bases separated the two germline ends. The CDR3 is 17 amino acids. The CDR3 reads CASSWGGGAGLNEKLFF. The CDR3 DNA is TGTGCCAGCAGCTGGGGGGGAGGAGCGGGGCTTAATGAAAAACTGTTTTTT.

This clone was observed once. The chain employs TRBV5-1 and TRBJ2-3; 16 bases are shared with TRBD2. Germline loops: CDR1 SGHRS, CDR2 YFSETQ. Germline trimming cut 4 bases from V and 1 base from J; bases unmatched to any gene: 6. The CDR3 is made up of 18 amino acids. The CDR3 protein is CASSPGTSGGGGTDTQYF. CDR3 DNA: TGCGCCAGCAGCCCGGGGACTAGCGGGGGGGGCGGCACAGATACGCAGTATTTT. The full variable domain, with the rest looked up from reference TRBV5-1 and TRBJ2-3, is KAGVTQTPRYLIKTRGQQVTLSCSPISGHRSVSWYQQTPGQGLQFLFEYFSETQRNKGNFPGRFSGRQFSNSRSEMNVSTLELGDSALYLCASSPGTSGGGGTDTQYFGPGTRLTVL.

The gene calls are TRBV3-1 (or the pseudogene TRBV3-2) and TRBJ1-5, with D maybe TRBD1 (6 bases). The germline CDR1 and CDR2 sequences are LGHDT and YNNKEL (reference sequence). The CDR3 is 15 amino acids. The V and J ends lost 1 base and 0 bases respectively, with 7 bases between them. CDR3 bases: TGTGCCAGCAGCCAAGCCAGGGGTAGCAATCAGCCCCAGCATTTT. It yields the protein CASSQARGSNQPQHF.

The chain has TRBV7-3 and TRBJ2-1; the D is unclear. The CDR3 extends over 12 amino acids. Trimming took 2 bases from V and 9 from J, leaving 8 bases between them. Germline V gene lookup returns CDR1 SGHTA and CDR2 FQGTGA. CDR3 in DNA: TGTGCCAGCAGCTTAGGGCTCGGTGAGCAGTTCTTC. Translated, it gives CASSLGLGEQFF.

The chain uses TRBV5-1 and TRBJ1-1; 8 nucleotides agree with TRBD1. The CDR3 totals 14 residues. Germline V gene lookup returns CDR1 SGHRS and CDR2 YFSETQ. The V segment lost 3 bases and the J segment 6 bases; nucleotides outside the gene matches: 7. CDR3 sequence: CASSSVRGRAEAFF. Here the CDR3 DNA reads TGCGCCAGCAGCTCTGTCAGGGGGCGAGCTGAAGCTTTCTTT.

The V call is TRBV5-1, the J call TRBJ2-3; 8 nucleotides match TRBD2. Germline V gives CDR1 SGHRS, CDR2 YFSETQ. The CDR3 totals 16 residues. With V trimmed by 2 bases and J by 2 bases, 7 bases remained unmatched. CDR3 region: CASSLRSGGNTDTQYF. The CDR3 nucleotides are TGCGCCAGCAGCTTACGTTCGGGGGGGAACACAGATACGCAGTATTTT.

This sequence joins TRBV11-2 and TRBJ2-2, with unresolved D. The CDR3 is made up of 14 amino acids. V lost 3 bases and J 2 bases, leaving 7 bases between the germline ends. The V gene's germline CDR1 is SGHAT and CDR2 FQNNGV. This chain's CDR3 is CASSFNRNTGELFF. CDR3 DNA sequence: TGTGCCAGCAGCTTTAACAGAAACACCGGGGAGCTGTTTTTT.